This TCR beta chain was identified during a study of cytomegalovirus exposure and HLA in healthy donors. Findings and caveats of the study: Earlier analysis found most TCR beta V segments productive about 87% or about 30% of the time. There were some public TCRs occurring in many donors, but most TCR sequences were rare. Researchers reported in a later analysis that a missense DCLRE1C variant was tied to TCR beta V- and J-gene trimming.

These donors, healthy bone marrow donors, were studied. PCR employed 60 Vbeta and 13 Jbeta primers. Clones were read by immunoSEQ multiplex PCR, and TCRdb kept only the in-frame ones, dropping some. The sample holds fewer than 65,000 clones; 70% to 85% are singletons and the top ten take approximately 1.4%. CDR1 and CDR2 from the germline V gene are MGHRA and YSYEKL. V lost 1 base to trimming and J lost 2 bases, with 9 bases between them. CDR3 length: 14 residues. This clone was observed a handful of times. Its matching antigen is unknown. The sequence came from a man under 40 in good health and CMV-seronegative. Sequenced sample: PBMCs. V is TRBV4-1 and J is TRBJ2-7; a weak D match, TRBD1 (6 bases). The DNA for the CDR3 is TGCGCCAGCAGCCAAGGGGACACCACCTACGAGCAGTACTTC. The encoded protein is CASSQGDTTYEQYF.